The entry below gives a single T cell receptor (beta chain) sequence along with its context. What it binds is not known. The source of the sample is a study of T-cell memory formation after mild COVID-19. For the study at large: For the most part, TCR clusters were specific to one donor. Study-level results: Pre-infection memory held some responding clones, suggesting pre-existing cross-reactive T cells responded. CD4+ contracting clones lay mainly in CM and EM, CD8+ ones in EMRA.

The 5'RACE method, run with constant-segment primers, produced TCR alpha and TCR beta cDNA libraries (carrying sample barcodes and UMIs). TCRdb re-called the 5' RACE reads through MiXCR, storing one row per CDR3 protein. In the table there are 150,000 to 200,000 distinct CDR3 sequences, around a tenth of which are singletons. The germline V and J ends were trimmed by 2 bases and 4 bases, with 12 bases remaining between them. There are 14 residues in the CDR3. Germline V gene data show CDR1 as MNHEY and CDR2 as SMNVEV (reference sequence). This TCR derives from a man between 18 and 35 years old who had mild COVID-19 (a few samples of this study predate the infection). Cell type and time point are not known. The rearrangement uses TRBV27 and TRBJ2-7; D is perhaps TRBD2 (5 bases). Sequenced: PBMCs or a T cell subset sorted from them (not recorded which). CDR3 DNA sequence: TGTGCCAGCAGTTTAACTCGGGGTTCATACGAGCAGTACTTC. This encodes CASSLTRGSYEQYF.